This T cell receptor beta chain appears in the sequencing data of a study of long-term antiretroviral therapy in people with HIV. Broader study findings: Blood dates from the mid-2000s to the late 2010s, possibly under older ART regimens. Versus controls, repertoires in people with HIV had narrower CDR3 length ranges.

Sequencing used immunoSEQ v3.0 at survey level. The assay was immunoSEQ multiplex PCR, and TCRdb's table has in-frame clones only and misses some. Here the sample spans roughly 28,000 clones, around 83% being singletons. On this clone itself: Its antigen is unidentified.

The germline gives CDR1 SEHNR, CDR2 FQNEAQ (reference sequence). V was shortened by 5 bases and J by 2 bases, with 7 bases between the two germline ends. The CDR3 sequence is 12 residues long. The genes are TRBV7-9 and TRBJ2-7, with D unresolved. The starting material was unsorted PBMCs, obtained roughly 2.6 years after starting antiretroviral therapy. The receptor comes from a man in his forties with HIV. The CDR3 sequence: CASSLVPYEQYF. CDR3 DNA sequence: TGTGCCAGCAGCCTCGTGCCCTACGAGCAGTACTTC.